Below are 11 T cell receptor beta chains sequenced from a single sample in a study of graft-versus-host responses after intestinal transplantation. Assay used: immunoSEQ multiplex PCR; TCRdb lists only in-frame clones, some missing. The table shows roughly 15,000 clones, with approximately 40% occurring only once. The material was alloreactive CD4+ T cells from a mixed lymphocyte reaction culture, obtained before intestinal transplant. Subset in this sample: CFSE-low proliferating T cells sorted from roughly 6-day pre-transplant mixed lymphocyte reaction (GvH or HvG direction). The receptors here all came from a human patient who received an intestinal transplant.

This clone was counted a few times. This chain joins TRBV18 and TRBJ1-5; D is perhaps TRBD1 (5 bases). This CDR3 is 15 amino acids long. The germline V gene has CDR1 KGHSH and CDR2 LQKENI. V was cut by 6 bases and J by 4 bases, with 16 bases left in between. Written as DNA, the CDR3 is TGTGCCAGCTCTTATCAAGGACACTCGAATCAGCCCCAGCATTTT. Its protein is CASSYQGHSNQPQHF.

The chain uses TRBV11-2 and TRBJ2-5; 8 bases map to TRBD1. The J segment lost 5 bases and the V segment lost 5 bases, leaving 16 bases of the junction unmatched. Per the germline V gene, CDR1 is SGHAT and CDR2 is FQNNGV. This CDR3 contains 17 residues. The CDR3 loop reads CASSHGTWTGQVETQYF. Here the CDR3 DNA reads TGTGCCAGCAGCCACGGCACTTGGACGGGACAGGTGGAGACCCAGTACTTC.

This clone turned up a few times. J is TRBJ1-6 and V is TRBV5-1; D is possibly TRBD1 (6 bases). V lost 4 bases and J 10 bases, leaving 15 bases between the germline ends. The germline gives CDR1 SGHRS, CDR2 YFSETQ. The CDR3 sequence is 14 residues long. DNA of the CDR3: TGCGCCAGCAGCGTCAGGGGAAGGGAGTCACCCCTCCACTTT. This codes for CASSVRGRESPLHF.

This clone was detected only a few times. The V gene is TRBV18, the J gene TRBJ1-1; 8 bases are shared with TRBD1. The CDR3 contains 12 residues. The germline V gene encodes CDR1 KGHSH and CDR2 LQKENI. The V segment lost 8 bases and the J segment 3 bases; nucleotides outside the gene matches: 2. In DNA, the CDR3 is TGTGCCAGCGGACAGGGAGACACTGAAGCTTTCTTT. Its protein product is CASGQGDTEAFF.

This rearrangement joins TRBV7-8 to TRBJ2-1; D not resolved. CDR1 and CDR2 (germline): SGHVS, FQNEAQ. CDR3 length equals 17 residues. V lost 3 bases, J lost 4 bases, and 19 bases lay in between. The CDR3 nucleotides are TGTGCCAGCAGCTTTAGGAATAGAGGAAGTACATACAATGAGCAGTTCTTC. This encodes CASSFRNRGSTYNEQFF.

The CDR3 DNA reads TGTGCCAGCAGTAAAATCTTGGGACAGGCGAACACTGAAGCTTTCTTT. Protein product: CASSKILGQANTEAFF. The chain couples TRBV2 to TRBJ1-1; 8 bases are a match to TRBD1. Trimming cost V 5 bases and J 1 base; bases outside gene matches: 9. Germline V CDR1 and CDR2: SNHLY, FYNNEI. The CDR3 totals 16 residues.

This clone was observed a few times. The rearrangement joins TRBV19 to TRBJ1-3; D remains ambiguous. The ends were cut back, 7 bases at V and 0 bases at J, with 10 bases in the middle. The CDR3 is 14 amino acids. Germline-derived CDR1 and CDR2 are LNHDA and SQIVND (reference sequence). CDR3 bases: TGTGCCAGTACTGGAGGGTACTCTGGAAACACCATATATTTT. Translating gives CASTGGYSGNTIYF.

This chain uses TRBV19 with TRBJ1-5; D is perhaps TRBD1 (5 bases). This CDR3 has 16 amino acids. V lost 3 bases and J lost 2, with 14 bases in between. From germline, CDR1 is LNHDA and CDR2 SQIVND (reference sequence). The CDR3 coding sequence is TGTGCCAGTAGTATCGGGCAGGGTTGGGGCAATCAGCCCCAGCATTTT. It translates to CASSIGQGWGNQPQHF. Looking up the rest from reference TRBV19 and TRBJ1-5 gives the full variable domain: DGGITQSPKYLFRKEGQNVTLSCEQNLNHDAMYWYRQDPGQGLRLIYYSQIVNDFQKGDIAEGYSVSREKKESFPLTVTSAQKNPTAFYLCASSIGQGWGNQPQHFGDGTRLSIL.

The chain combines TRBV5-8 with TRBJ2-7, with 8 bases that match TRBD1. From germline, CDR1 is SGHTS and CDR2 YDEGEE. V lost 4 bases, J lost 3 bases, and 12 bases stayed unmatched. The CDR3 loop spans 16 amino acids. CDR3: CASSHIPGTGYYEQYF. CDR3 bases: TGTGCCAGCAGCCATATACCGGGGACAGGATACTACGAGCAGTACTTC.

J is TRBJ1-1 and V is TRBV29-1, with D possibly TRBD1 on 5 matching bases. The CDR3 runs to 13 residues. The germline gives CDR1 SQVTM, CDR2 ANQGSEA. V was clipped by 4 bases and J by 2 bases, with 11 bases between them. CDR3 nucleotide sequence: TGCAGCGTTGGTTGGACACCCAACACTGAAGCTTTCTTT. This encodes CSVGWTPNTEAFF.

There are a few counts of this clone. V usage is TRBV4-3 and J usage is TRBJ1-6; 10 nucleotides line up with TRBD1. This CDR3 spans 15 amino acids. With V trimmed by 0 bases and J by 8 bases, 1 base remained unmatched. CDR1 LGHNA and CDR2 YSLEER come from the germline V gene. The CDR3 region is CASSQDGQGDSPLHF. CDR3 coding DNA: TGCGCCAGCAGCCAAGATGGACAGGGGGATTCACCCCTCCACTTT.